The source of this TCR beta chain is a study of regulatory T cells in long-lasting Graves disease. Study-level findings and limits: Among samples with persistent disease, TRBV28, TRBJ1-2 and TRBJ2-5 were favored. The work looked only at peripheral blood and did not look at thyroid tissue. Patients whose Graves' disease persisted exhibited lower TCR diversity than those newly diagnosed.

Time point of the sample: newly diagnosed GD, antithyroid drugs for less than 3 months. Construction of the TCR library relied on RNA isolated from PBMCs. This clonotype was found many times. Its antigen remains unidentified. The V gene lost 1 base and the J gene lost 1 base, with 11 bases spanning the gap. Germline V gene sequence: CDR1 SGHTA, CDR2 FQGNSA. The CDR3 is 16 amino acids. HTBI primers from iRepertoire and Arm-PCR of CDR3 regions yielded the TCR beta libraries. TCRdb re-derived calls from the multiplex PCR reads in MiXCR, one entry per CDR3 protein. The sample shows 200,000 to 300,000 distinct CDR3 sequences, over 20% of them seen only once.

The rearrangement links TRBV7-2 to TRBJ1-5; D is ambiguous. The source is a female donor with Graves disease. Here the sequenced sample was peripheral blood mononuclear cells (PBMCs), taken at new diagnosis, from a patient treated with antithyroid drugs. The CDR3 loop reads CASSLEYPGSNQPQHF. The CDR3 coding sequence is TGTGCCAGCAGCTTAGAATATCCAGGAAGCAATCAGCCCCAGCATTTT. The whole variable domain, remainder taken from reference TRBV7-2 and TRBJ1-5, is GAGVSQSPSNKVTEKGKDVELRCDPISGHTALYWYRQSLGQGLEFLIYFQGNSAPDKSGLPSDRFSAERTGGSVSTLTIQRTQQEDSAVYLCASSLEYPGSNQPQHFGDGTRLSIL.